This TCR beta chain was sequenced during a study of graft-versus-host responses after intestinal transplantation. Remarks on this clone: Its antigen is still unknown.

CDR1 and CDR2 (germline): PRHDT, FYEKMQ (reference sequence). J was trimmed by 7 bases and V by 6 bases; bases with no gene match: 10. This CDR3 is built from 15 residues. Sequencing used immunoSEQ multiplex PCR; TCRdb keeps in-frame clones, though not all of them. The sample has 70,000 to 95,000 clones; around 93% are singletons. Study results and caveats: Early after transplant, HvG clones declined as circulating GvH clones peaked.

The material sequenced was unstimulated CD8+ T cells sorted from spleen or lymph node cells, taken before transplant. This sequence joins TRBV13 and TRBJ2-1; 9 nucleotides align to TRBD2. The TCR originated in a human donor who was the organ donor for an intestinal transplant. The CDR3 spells CASRGGRVRVNEQFF. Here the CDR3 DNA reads TGTGCCAGCAGAGGCGGGAGGGTCCGGGTGAATGAGCAGTTCTTC.